This TCR beta chain stems from a study of blood T cells in healthy people across ages. General study findings and limits: There was a strong correlation between TCR beta diversity and naive T cell percentage. Naive and antigen-experienced cells were not separated, limiting conclusive comparison.

The sample holds a few counts of this clonotype. Its antigen is as yet unknown. Per sample, extraction of total RNA gave at least 6 micrograms in every case. Through a sample-barcoded 5' primer and a J-beta primer mix, a second PCR was run for 7 to 11 cycles. TCRdb reprocessed the 5' RACE reads with MiXCR, giving one entry per CDR3 protein. Of about 1.4 million distinct CDR3 sequences listed, around 55% were seen once; the top ten hold 6.7%. The germline V gene encodes CDR1 SGHRS and CDR2 YFSETQ. The CDR3 has 15 amino acids. V lost 4 bases to trimming and J lost 5 bases; unmatched junction nucleotides: 10.

This sequence joins TRBV5-1 and TRBJ2-7; the match to TRBD1 covers 9 bases. This receptor was obtained from a man aged 18-30 years in good health. The sequenced material came from blood. The CDR3, as DNA: TGCGCCAGCAGCCCAATACAGGGGGCGGCGAACGAGCAGTACTTC. Its translation is CASSPIQGAANEQYF.